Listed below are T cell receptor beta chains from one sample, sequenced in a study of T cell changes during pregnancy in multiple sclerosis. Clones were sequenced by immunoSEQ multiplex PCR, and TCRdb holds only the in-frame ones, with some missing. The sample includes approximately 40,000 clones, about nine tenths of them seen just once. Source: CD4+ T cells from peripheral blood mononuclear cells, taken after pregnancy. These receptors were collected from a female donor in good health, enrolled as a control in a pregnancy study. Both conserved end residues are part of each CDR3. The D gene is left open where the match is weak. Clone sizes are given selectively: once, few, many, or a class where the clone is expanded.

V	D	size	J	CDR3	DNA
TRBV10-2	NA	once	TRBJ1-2	CASRSRGETYGYTF	TGCGCCAGCAGGAGCCGCGGGGAAACCTATGGCTACACCTTC
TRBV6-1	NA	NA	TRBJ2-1	CASRDITGNEQFF	TGTGCCAGCAGAGATATAACGGGGAATGAGCAGTTCTTC
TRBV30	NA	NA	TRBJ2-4	CAWSVRGSKNIQYF	TGTGCCTGGAGTGTACGGGGGTCCAAAAACATTCAGTACTTC
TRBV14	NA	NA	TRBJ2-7	CASSPLAGPSYEQYF	TGTGCCAGCAGCCCCTTGGCGGGACCCTCCTACGAGCAGTACTTC
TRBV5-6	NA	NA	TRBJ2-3	CASSPDRGIPDTQYF	TGTGCCAGCAGCCCGGACAGAGGTATCCCAGATACGCAGTATTTT
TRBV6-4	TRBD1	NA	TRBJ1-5	CASSPDRDQPQHF	TGTGCCAGCAGCCCGGACAGGGATCAGCCCCAGCATTTT
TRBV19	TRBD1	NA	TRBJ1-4	CASSSTGLNEKLFF	TGTGCCAGTAGTTCGACAGGGTTGAATGAAAAACTGTTTTTT
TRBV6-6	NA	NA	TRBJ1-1	CASSFHMEAFF	TGTGCCAGCAGCTTCCACATGGAAGCTTTCTTT
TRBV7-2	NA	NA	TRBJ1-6	CASSPKRAGVSYNSPLHF	TGTGCCAGCAGCCCTAAGAGGGCAGGGGTCTCCTATAATTCACCCCTCCACTTT
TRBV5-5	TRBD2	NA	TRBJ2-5	CASSLNGGTETQYF	TGTGCCAGCAGCTTGAACGGGGGGACGGAGACCCAGTACTTC
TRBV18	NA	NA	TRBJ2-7	CASSPAGGYEQYF	TGTGCCAGCTCACCAGCAGGAGGCTACGAGCAGTACTTC
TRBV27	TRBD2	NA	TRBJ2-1	CASSLSGLAGGINEQFF	TGTGCCAGCAGTTTATCTGGACTAGCGGGAGGGATCAATGAGCAGTTCTTC
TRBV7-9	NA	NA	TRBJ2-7	CASSPGGFEQYF	TGTGCCAGCAGCCCCGGAGGGTTCGAGCAGTACTTC
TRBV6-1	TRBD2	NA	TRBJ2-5	CASSEIRLAGQETQYF	TGTGCCAGCAGTGAAATCCGGCTAGCGGGGCAAGAGACCCAGTACTTC
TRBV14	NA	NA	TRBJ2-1	CASSQDLASEQFF	TGTGCCAGCAGCCAAGATTTGGCTAGCGAGCAGTTCTTC
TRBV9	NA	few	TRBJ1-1	CASSPGESAEAFF	TGTGCCAGCAGCCCAGGGGAGTCCGCTGAAGCTTTCTTT
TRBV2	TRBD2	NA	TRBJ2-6	CASSQGLAGGFPSSGANVLTF	TGTGCCAGCAGTCAGGGACTAGCGGGGGGCTTCCCGAGCTCTGGGGCCAACGTCCTGACTTTC
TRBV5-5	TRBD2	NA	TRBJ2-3	CASSLLSGGGDTQYF	TGTGCCAGCAGCTTGTTATCCGGGGGGGGAGATACGCAGTATTTT
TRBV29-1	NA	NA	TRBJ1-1	CSVDGGGNVEAFF	TGCAGCGTTGATGGAGGAGGGAACGTTGAAGCTTTCTTT
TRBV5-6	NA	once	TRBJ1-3	CASSLDLTGNTIYF	TGTGCCAGCAGCTTGGACCTAACGGGAAACACCATATATTTT
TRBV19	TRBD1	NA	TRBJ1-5	CASSPGDRGNQPQHF	TGTGCCAGTAGTCCCGGGGACAGGGGGAATCAGCCCCAGCATTTT
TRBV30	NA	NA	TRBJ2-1	CAWSVRRPARNEQFF	TGTGCCTGGAGTGTACGGAGGCCCGCGAGGAATGAGCAGTTCTTC
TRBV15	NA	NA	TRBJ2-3	CATSGGLSTDTQYF	TGTGCCACCAGCGGAGGTCTCTCCACAGATACGCAGTATTTT
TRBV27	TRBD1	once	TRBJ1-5	CASSPSTGGGQPQHF	TGTGCCAGCAGTCCCTCGACAGGGGGGGGTCAGCCCCAGCATTTT
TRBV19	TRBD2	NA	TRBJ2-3	CASSPGGGVDTQYF	TGTGCCAGTAGTCCTGGCGGGGGGGTAGATACGCAGTATTTT
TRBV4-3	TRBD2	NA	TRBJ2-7	CASSQAERELGYEQYF	TGCGCCAGCAGCCAGGCCGAGCGGGAGCTCGGATACGAGCAGTACTTC
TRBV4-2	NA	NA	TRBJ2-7	CASSQEWRGPYEQYF	TGTGCCAGCAGCCAAGAATGGCGGGGGCCCTACGAGCAGTACTTC
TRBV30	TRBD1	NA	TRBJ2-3	CAWSVGTGTDTQYF	TGTGCCTGGAGTGTGGGGACAGGGACAGATACGCAGTATTTT
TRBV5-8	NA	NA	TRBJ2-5	CASSFQVMGTQYF	TGTGCCAGCAGCTTTCAGGTTATGGGGACCCAGTACTTC
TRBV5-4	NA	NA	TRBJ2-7	CASSLVPGPYEQYF	TGTGCCAGCAGCTTGGTCCCAGGGCCCTACGAGCAGTACTTC
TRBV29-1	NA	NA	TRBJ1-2	CSVVSVHYGYTF	TGCAGCGTTGTTTCCGTCCACTATGGCTACACCTTC
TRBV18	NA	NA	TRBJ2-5	CASSPRGKQETQYF	TGTGCCAGCTCACCTCGGGGGAAGCAAGAGACCCAGTACTTC
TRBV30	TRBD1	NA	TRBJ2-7	CAWSPGTVLYEQYF	TGTGCCTGGAGCCCCGGGACAGTCCTCTACGAGCAGTACTTC
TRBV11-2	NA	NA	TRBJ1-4	CASSPPAGANEKLFF	TGTGCCAGCAGCCCCCCTGCGGGGGCTAATGAAAAACTGTTTTTT
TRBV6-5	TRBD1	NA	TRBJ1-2	CASSRGQNYGYTF	TGTGCCAGCAGCCGGGGACAGAACTATGGCTACACCTTC
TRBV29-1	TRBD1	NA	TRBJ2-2	CSVSGTGIGELFF	TGCAGCGTCTCCGGGACAGGGATAGGGGAGCTGTTTTTT
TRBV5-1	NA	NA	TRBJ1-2	CASSTDPGNYGYTF	TGCGCCAGCAGCACGGATCCGGGTAACTATGGCTACACCTTC
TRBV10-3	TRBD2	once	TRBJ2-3	CAISEGGTTTDTQYF	TGTGCCATCAGTGAGGGTGGGACTACCACAGATACGCAGTATTTT
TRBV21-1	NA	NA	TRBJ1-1	CASSKPSDRGELFRTEAFF	TGTGCCAGCAGCAAACCAAGCGACAGGGGCGAACTTTTTAGGACTGAAGCTTTCTTT